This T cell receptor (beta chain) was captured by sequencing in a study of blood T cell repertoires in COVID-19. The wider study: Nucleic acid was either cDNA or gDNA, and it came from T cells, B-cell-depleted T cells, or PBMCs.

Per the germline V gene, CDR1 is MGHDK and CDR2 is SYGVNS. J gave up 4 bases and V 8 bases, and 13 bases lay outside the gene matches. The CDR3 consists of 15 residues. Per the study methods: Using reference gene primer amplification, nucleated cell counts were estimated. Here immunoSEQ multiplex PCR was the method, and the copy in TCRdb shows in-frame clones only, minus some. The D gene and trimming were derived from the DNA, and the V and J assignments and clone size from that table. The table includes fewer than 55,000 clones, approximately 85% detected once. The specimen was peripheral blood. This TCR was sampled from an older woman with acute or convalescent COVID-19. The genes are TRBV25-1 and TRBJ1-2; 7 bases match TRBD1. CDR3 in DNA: TGTGCCAGCTCACCCGCCAACAGGGGCACCTATGGCTACACCTTC. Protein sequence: CASSPANRGTYGYTF.